This TCR beta chain was identified in a study of T cell repertoires in cytomegalovirus infection. Study context: In public TCR beta signatures, there were indications of both CMV infection and matching HLA type.

Whole-study results and caveats: What dominated the ex vivo response were HLA-C-restricted CMV-specific TCR beta clonotypes.

Germline CDR1 reads SNHLY; CDR2 reads FYNNEI. V shed 4 bases, J shed 2 bases, and the junction held 5 bases outside the gene matches. The CDR3 totals 15 residues. TCRdb fed the reads into MiXCR, producing one record per CDR3 protein. The sample has 600,000 to 800,000 distinct CDR3 sequences, roughly 24% seen once; the top ten hold around 7.6%. This clonotype occurred a few times. Its specificity is not known. This clonotype was sampled from a human donor in good health (CMV status not recorded). Some clones in this sample may be carry-over from other donors' samples. This sequence joins TRBV2 and TRBJ2-3, with TRBD2 matching over 8 bases. The sequencing sample was made of CD8+ T cells from PBMCs. CDR3: CASSVSLAATDTQYF. CDR3 in DNA: TGTGCCAGCAGTGTTTCACTAGCGGCCACAGATACGCAGTATTTT.